The source of this TCR beta chain is a study of PD-L1 blockade in urothelial cancer. Time point given: pretreatment peripheral blood. The V end lost 7 bases, the J end lost 1 base, and 13 bases lay between the germline ends. Per germline, CDR1 SGHTA and CDR2 FQGNSA. This CDR3 contains 14 residues. Produced via immunoSEQ multiplex PCR; TCRdb's table is partial and in-frame only. The sample comprises 54,000 or so clones, approximately 84% of which are singletons, and 1% to 1.5% rests with the top ten. The V and J genes are TRBV7-2 and TRBJ2-5, with D tentatively TRBD2 (5 bases). The source of this sequence is a man aged 45-65 years with urothelial cancer. The sequenced sample was PBMCs, obtained around atezolizumab (anti-PD-L1) treatment. CDR3 sequence: CASTPMRVQETQYF. The CDR3 bases are TGTGCCAGCACCCCCATGAGGGTCCAAGAGACCCAGTACTTC.